The 12 T cell receptor beta chains below were found in one sample sequenced in a study of OX40 agonist ivuxolimab in advanced cancers. Clones were read by immunoSEQ multiplex PCR, and TCRdb kept only the in-frame ones, dropping some. Of fewer than 100,000 clones in the sample, 89% were seen once. The material sequenced was CD4+ or CD8+ T cells sorted from blood, taken in a trial of the OX40 agonist ivuxolimab. Receptors were obtained from an adult with an advanced solid tumor such as melanoma, head and neck, liver or kidney cancer.

The chain couples TRBV19 to TRBJ1-2; no reliable D call. The length of the CDR3 is 12 residues. V shed 5 bases and J shed 4 bases, with 8 bases lying between them. CDR1 LNHDA and CDR2 SQIVND come from the germline V gene (reference sequence). The CDR3 sequence is CASSVAPYGYTF. CDR3 sequence (DNA): TGTGCCAGTAGTGTCGCACCCTATGGCTACACCTTC.

This sequence joins TRBV7-2 and TRBJ2-1; 9 bases match TRBD2. V dropped 1 base and J dropped 3; count of bases not matched to a gene: 4. Looked up from germline, CDR1 is SGHTA and CDR2 is FQGNSA. There are 16 residues in the CDR3. The CDR3 sequence: CASSLVSGSGYNEQFF. For the CDR3, the DNA is TGTGCCAGCAGCTTAGTTAGCGGGAGCGGCTACAATGAGCAGTTCTTC.

The CDR3 sequence is CASSLAGGRGSGNTIYF. CDR3 coding DNA: TGTGCCAGCAGCTTGGCCGGAGGGAGGGGCTCTGGAAACACCATATATTTT. The V call is TRBV5-4, the J call TRBJ1-3; TRBD1 is a possible D gene (5 bases). This CDR3 spans 17 amino acids. The V end was cut by 0 bases, the J end by 0 bases, with 13 bases between. The germline V gene encodes CDR1 SGHNT and CDR2 YYREEE (reference sequence).

This clone was seen a few times. The chain is built from TRBV29-1 and TRBJ1-2; a weak D match, TRBD1 (6 bases). This CDR3 is 14 amino acids long. The V and J ends lost 7 bases and 8 bases respectively, with 23 bases between them. Germline V gives CDR1 SQVTM, CDR2 ANQGSEA. CDR3 in amino acids: CSAKQDRTIGGYTF. The DNA of the CDR3 is TGCAGCGCCAAACAGGACAGAACTATTGGGGGCTACACCTTC.

This chain joins TRBV9 and TRBJ1-2; TRBD1 aligns across 9 bases. V lost 4 bases to trimming and J lost 4 bases; unmatched junction nucleotides: 5. The germline gives CDR1 SGDLS, CDR2 YYNGEE. CDR3 size: 14 residues. CDR3 sequence: CASSIQGAGYGYTF. The CDR3 nucleotides read TGTGCCAGCAGCATACAGGGGGCTGGCTATGGCTACACCTTC. The whole variable domain, filled in from reference TRBV9 and TRBJ1-2, reads DSGVTQTPKHLITATGQRVTLRCSPRSGDLSVYWYQQSLDQGLQFLIQYYNGEERAKGNILERFSAQQFPDLHSELNLSSLELGDSALYFCASSIQGAGYGYTFGSGTRLTVV.

The chain is built from TRBV5-1 and TRBJ2-1; TRBD1 matches at 7 bases. The CDR3 is 16 residues long. The V and J ends lost 0 bases and 5 bases, in that order; junction bases with no gene match: 8. CDR1 and CDR2 from the germline V gene are SGHRS and YFSETQ. CDR3 bases: TGCGCCAGCAGCTTGGTTATAGGGGGCTGGGACAATGAGCAGTTCTTC. It yields the protein CASSLVIGGWDNEQFF.

The J gene is TRBJ1-2, the V gene TRBV11-2; 12 bases map to TRBD1. Looked up from germline, CDR1 is SGHAT and CDR2 is FQNNGV. This CDR3 is built from 18 residues. V shed 1 base, J shed 4 bases, and the junction held 10 bases outside the gene matches. Written as DNA, the CDR3 is TGTGCCAGCAGCTTAGTGGGGACAGGGGGCATAAAGGCCTATGGCTACACCTTC. Translating it yields CASSLVGTGGIKAYGYTF.

V is TRBV6-5 and J is TRBJ2-1; no clear D gene. This CDR3 is built from 14 residues. V was cut by 1 base and J by 14 bases, with 18 bases left in between. Germline V gene sequence: CDR1 MNHEY, CDR2 SVGAGI. The CDR3 is CASSYLPPTAEEFF. CDR3 sequence (DNA): TGTGCCAGCAGTTACTTGCCACCAACGGCAGAAGAGTTCTTC.

The gene calls are TRBV19 and TRBJ2-7, with 14 bases identical to TRBD2. V lost 6 bases to trimming and J lost 0 bases; unmatched junction nucleotides: 1. Germline CDR1 is LNHDA and CDR2 is SQIVND (reference sequence). The CDR3 runs to 15 residues. CDR3 in DNA: TGTGCCAGTAGCGGGACTAGCGGGAGCTCCTACGAGCAGTACTTC. It specifies CASSGTSGSSYEQYF.

The V call is TRBV27, the J call TRBJ2-1, with D perhaps matching TRBD1 (6 bases). The CDR3 totals 16 residues. V lost 7 bases and J 3 bases, leaving 19 bases between the germline ends. CDR1 MNHEY and CDR2 SMNVEV come from the germline V gene (reference sequence). The DNA for the CDR3 is TGTGCCAGCAATTCGTTAAAGGCAGGGGTCTACAATGAGCAGTTCTTC. Encoded protein: CASNSLKAGVYNEQFF.

This chain links TRBV5-1 with TRBJ2-5; D may be TRBD1 (6 bases). The V end was cut by 0 bases, the J end by 5 bases, with 17 bases between. Germline V gene sequence: CDR1 SGHRS, CDR2 YFSETQ. The CDR3 has 16 residues. CDR3 sequence (DNA): TGCGCCAGCAGCTTGGTTTCAGGGGTAATCCGCGAGACCCAGTACTTC. Translation gives CASSLVSGVIRETQYF.

The chain employs TRBV7-9 and TRBJ1-2, with 9 bases aligning to TRBD1. The V gene's germline CDR1 is SEHNR and CDR2 FQNEAQ (reference sequence). V dropped 4 bases and J dropped 4; count of bases not matched to a gene: 10. CDR3 length: 16 residues. CDR3 in amino acids: CASSSPSGTGPYGYTF. The CDR3 DNA reads TGTGCCAGCAGCTCCCCCTCCGGGACAGGGCCCTATGGCTACACCTTC.